Shown below are 5 T cell receptor beta chains from a single sample sequenced in a study of blood T cell repertoires in COVID-19. Profiled with immunoSEQ multiplex PCR; TCRdb holds only in-frame clones, not every one. The data contain 130,000 to 150,000 clones, around nine tenths of them singletons. Sample: peripheral blood. The receptors here all came from a human donor in a cohort sampled during active COVID-19.

The chain carries TRBV5-1 and TRBJ2-5; TRBD2 agrees at 10 bases. With 6 bases clipped from V and 5 bases from J, the junction kept 10 bases outside the gene matches. The CDR3 has 15 amino acids. Germline loops: CDR1 SGHRS, CDR2 YFSETQ. CDR3 residues: CASNQRGGRWETQYF. CDR3 nucleotides: TGCGCCAGCAACCAGCGGGGGGGCCGATGGGAGACCCAGTACTTC.

The rearrangement links TRBV25-1 to TRBJ1-2; D is ambiguous. The germline CDR1 and CDR2 sequences are MGHDK and SYGVNS. Deletions cut 2 bases from V and 5 bases from J, with 15 bases between. This CDR3 has 15 amino acids. The CDR3 sequence: CASSENGFSGYGYTF. CDR3 nucleotides: TGTGCCAGCAGTGAAAACGGGTTTTCCGGGTATGGCTACACCTTC.

The chain recombines TRBV12-3 or TRBV12-4 with TRBJ1-5; no definite D call. The CDR3 covers 13 residues. V dropped 5 bases and J dropped 4 bases, with 9 bases sitting between them. CDR3 sequence (DNA): TGTGCCAGCAGTATCTCAGGTAATCAGCCCCAGCATTTT. Translated: CASSISGNQPQHF.

This rearrangement joins TRBV5-4 to TRBJ1-1; the D gene is possibly TRBD1 (5 bases). This CDR3 region has 15 residues. Trimming took 5 bases from V and 0 from J, leaving 14 bases between them. CDR1 is SGHNT and CDR2 is YYREEE in the germline V gene (reference sequence). The CDR3 here is CASRTGAGLNTEAFF. CDR3 nucleotides: TGTGCCAGCAGGACCGGAGCAGGGTTGAACACTGAAGCTTTCTTT.

The rearrangement links TRBV27 to TRBJ1-1, with a tentative D call TRBD1 (6 bases). This CDR3 region has 13 residues. V gave up 3 bases and J gave up 1 base, with 6 bases separating them. Germline V gene data show CDR1 as MNHEY and CDR2 as SMNVEV (reference sequence). The DNA of the CDR3 is TGTGCCAGCAGTTTCAGGGGGAACACTGAAGCTTTCTTT. Its protein product is CASSFRGNTEAFF.